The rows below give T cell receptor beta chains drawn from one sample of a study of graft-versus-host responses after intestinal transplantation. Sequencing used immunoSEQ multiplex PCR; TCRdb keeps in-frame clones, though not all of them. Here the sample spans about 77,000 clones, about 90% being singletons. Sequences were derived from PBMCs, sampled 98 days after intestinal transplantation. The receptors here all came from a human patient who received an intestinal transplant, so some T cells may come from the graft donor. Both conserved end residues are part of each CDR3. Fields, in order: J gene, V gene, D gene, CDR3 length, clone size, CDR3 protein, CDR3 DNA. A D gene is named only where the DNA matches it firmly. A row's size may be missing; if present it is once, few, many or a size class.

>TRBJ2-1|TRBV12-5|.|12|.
CASGEVRSEQFF
TGTGCTAGTGGAGAAGTAAGGAGTGAGCAGTTCTTC
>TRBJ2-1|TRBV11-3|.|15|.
CASSPGENRDHEQFF
TGTGCCAGCAGCCCCGGGGAGAACAGGGACCATGAGCAGTTCTTC
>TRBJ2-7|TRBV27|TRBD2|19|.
CASSLSGLRLAGLPNEQYF
TGTGCCAGCAGTTTATCGGGCCTAAGACTAGCGGGACTACCTAATGAGCAGTACTTC
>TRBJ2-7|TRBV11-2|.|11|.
CASSLSNEQYF
TGTGCCAGCAGCTTGTCCAACGAGCAGTACTTC
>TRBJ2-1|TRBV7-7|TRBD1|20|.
CASRLPLWDRGESSYNEQFF
TGTGCCAGCAGGCTTCCTTTGTGGGACAGGGGCGAAAGCTCCTACAATGAGCAGTTCTTC
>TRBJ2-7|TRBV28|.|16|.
CASSLGRTGSSYEQYF
TGTGCCAGCAGTTTAGGGAGAACAGGGAGCTCCTACGAGCAGTACTTC
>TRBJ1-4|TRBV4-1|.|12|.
CASSQFGISLFF
TGCGCCAGCAGCCAATTTGGCATATCGCTGTTTTTT
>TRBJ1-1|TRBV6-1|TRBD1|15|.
CASSEAWTGVAEAFF
TGTGCCAGCAGTGAAGCGTGGACAGGGGTGGCTGAAGCTTTCTTT
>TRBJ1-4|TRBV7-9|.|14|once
CASSLEQPPEKLFF
TGTGCCAGCAGCTTAGAACAACCGCCTGAAAAACTGTTTTTT
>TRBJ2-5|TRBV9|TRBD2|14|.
CASSGTSGGETQYF
TGTGCCAGCAGCGGGACTAGCGGGGGGGAGACCCAGTACTTC
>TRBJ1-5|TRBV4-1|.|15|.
CASSRNTGSNQPQHF
TGCGCCAGCAGCCGTAACACAGGGTCCAATCAGCCCCAGCATTTT
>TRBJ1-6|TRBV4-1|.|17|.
CASSRFERHFYNSPLHF
TGCGCCAGCAGCCGATTTGAGAGACACTTCTATAATTCACCCCTCCACTTT
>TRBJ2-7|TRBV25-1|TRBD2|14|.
CASSEMGGGNEQYF
TGTGCCAGCAGTGAAATGGGGGGGGGAAACGAGCAGTACTTC
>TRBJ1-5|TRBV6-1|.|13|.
CASSEVRDQPQHF
TGTGCCAGCAGTGAAGTCAGGGATCAGCCCCAGCATTTT
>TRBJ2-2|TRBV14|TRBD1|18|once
CASSQMTGRVGPTGELFF
TGTGCCAGCAGCCAGATGACAGGGCGTGTTGGACCGACCGGGGAGCTGTTTTTT
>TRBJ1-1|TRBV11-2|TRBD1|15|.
CASSLGLTGGTEAFF
TGTGCCAGCAGCTTAGGATTGACAGGGGGCACTGAAGCTTTCTTT
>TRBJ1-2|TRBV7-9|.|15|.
CASSLGFHPRYGYTF
TGTGCCAGCAGCTTAGGGTTCCACCCCAGATATGGCTACACCTTC
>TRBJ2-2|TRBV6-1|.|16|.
CASSEEDPHYTGELFF
TGTGCCAGCAGTGAAGAGGACCCACATTACACCGGGGAGCTGTTTTTT
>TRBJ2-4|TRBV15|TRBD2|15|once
CATSRDSGAKNIQYF
TGTGCCACCAGCAGAGATAGCGGGGCTAAAAACATTCAGTACTTC
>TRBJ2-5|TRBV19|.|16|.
CASSIGLQGYQETQYF
TGTGCCAGTAGTATCGGACTACAGGGGTACCAAGAGACCCAGTACTTC
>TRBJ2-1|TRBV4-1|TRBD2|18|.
CASSQAPRTSGGANEQFF
TGCGCCAGCAGCCAAGCCCCCCGGACTAGCGGGGGGGCCAATGAGCAGTTCTTC
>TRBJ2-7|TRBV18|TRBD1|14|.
CASSRDRGSYEQYF
TGTGCCAGCTCTCGGGACAGGGGCTCCTACGAGCAGTACTTC
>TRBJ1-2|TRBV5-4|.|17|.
CASSFQAGPTGDYGYTF
TGTGCCAGCAGCTTCCAAGCGGGACCCACTGGGGACTATGGCTACACCTTC
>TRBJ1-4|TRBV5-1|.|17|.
CASSPQTRQSSNEKLFF
TGCGCCAGCAGCCCACAAACCAGACAGTCGAGTAATGAAAAACTGTTTTTT
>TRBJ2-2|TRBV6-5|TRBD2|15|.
CASSLTSGSPGELFF
TGTGCCAGCAGCCTTACTAGCGGGAGTCCCGGGGAGCTGTTTTTT